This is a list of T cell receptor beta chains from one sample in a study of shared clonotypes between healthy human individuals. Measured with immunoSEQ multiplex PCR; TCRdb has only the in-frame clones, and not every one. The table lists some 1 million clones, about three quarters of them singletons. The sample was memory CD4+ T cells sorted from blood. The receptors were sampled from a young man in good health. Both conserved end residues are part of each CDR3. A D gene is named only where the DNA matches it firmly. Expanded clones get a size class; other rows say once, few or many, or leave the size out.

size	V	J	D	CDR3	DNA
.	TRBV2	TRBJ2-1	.	CASGSQGEQFF	TGTGCCAGCGGCAGCCAGGGTGAGCAGTTCTTC
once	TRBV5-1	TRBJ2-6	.	CASRIGDSGANVLTF	TGCGCCAGCCGCATAGGGGACTCTGGGGCCAACGTCCTGACTTTC
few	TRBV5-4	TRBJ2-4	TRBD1	CASGDRGKNIQYF	TGTGCCAGCGGGGACAGGGGCAAAAACATTCAGTACTTC
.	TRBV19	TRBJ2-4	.	CASSMGREKNIQYF	TGTGCCAGTAGTATGGGCAGGGAGAAAAACATTCAGTACTTC
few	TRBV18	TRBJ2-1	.	CASSPLSGNEQFF	TGTGCCAGCTCACCACTCTCGGGGAATGAGCAGTTCTTC
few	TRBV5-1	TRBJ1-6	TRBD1	CASTRDRGQGEYSPLHF	TGCGCCAGCACCCGAGACAGAGGACAGGGTGAATATTCACCCCTCCACTTT
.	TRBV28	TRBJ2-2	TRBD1	CASSLTGVDTGELFF	TGTGCCAGCAGTTTGACAGGGGTGGACACCGGGGAGCTGTTTTTT
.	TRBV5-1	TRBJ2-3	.	CASSLRPESDTQYF	TGCGCCAGCAGCTTGCGGCCAGAGTCAGATACGCAGTATTTT
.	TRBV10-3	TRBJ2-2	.	CAISVSGIIDTGELFF	TGTGCCATCAGTGTTTCGGGGATTATCGACACCGGGGAGCTGTTTTTT
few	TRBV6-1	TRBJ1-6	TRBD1	CASRIQGERNSPLHF	TGTGCCAGCAGAATACAGGGGGAGAGGAATTCACCCCTCCACTTT
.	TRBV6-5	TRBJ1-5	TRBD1	CASSGGQVASRQHF	TGTGCCAGCAGTGGGGGACAGGTGGCCTCACGCCAGCATTTT
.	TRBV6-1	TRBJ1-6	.	CASTLDNNSPLHF	TGTGCCAGCACCCTGGACAATAATTCACCCCTCCACTTT
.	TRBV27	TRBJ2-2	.	CASSFPSTGELFF	TGTGCCAGCAGTTTCCCCAGCACCGGGGAGCTGTTTTTT
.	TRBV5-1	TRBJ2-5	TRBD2	CASSLGPTSGQETQYF	TGCGCCAGCAGCTTGGGCCCGACTAGCGGGCAAGAGACCCAGTACTTC
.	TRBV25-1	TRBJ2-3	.	CASTASGLLTDTQYF	TGTGCCAGCACCGCCTCGGGACTCCTCACAGATACGCAGTATTTT
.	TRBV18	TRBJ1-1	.	CASSLGLPNGEAFF	TGTGCCAGCTCGCTGGGACTCCCTAACGGTGAAGCTTTCTTT
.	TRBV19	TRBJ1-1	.	CASSIVSGGPEAFF	TGTGCCAGTAGTATAGTCAGCGGCGGACCTGAAGCTTTCTTT
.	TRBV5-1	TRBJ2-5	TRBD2	CASSLDAGGRETQYF	TGCGCCAGCAGCTTGGATGCGGGGGGGCGAGAGACCCAGTACTTC
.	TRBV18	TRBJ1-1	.	CASSLRDGDTEAFF	TGTGCCAGCTCACTCCGGGACGGAGACACTGAAGCTTTCTTT
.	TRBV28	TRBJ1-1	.	CASSLTGTEAFF	TGTGCCAGCAGTTTAACGGGAACTGAAGCTTTCTTT
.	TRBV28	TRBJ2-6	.	CASTDILSGANVLTF	TGTGCCAGCACCGATATTCTCTCTGGGGCCAACGTCCTGACTTTC
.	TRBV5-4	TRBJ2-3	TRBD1	CASSLGGTGVRDTQYF	TGTGCCAGCAGCTTGGGTGGGACAGGGGTTAGAGATACGCAGTATTTT
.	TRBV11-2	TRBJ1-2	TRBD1	CASSLGAGGSGYTF	TGTGCCAGCAGCTTAGGGGCAGGGGGCTCTGGATACACCTTC